Here is one T cell receptor beta chain with its context. TCRdb re-derived calls from the PCR reads in MiXCR, one entry per CDR3 protein. The data show about 40,000 distinct CDR3 sequences, about a quarter seen once. The data were obtained in a study of molecular identifiers for immune sequencing clone quantification. Germline assignment: CDR1 KGHDR and CDR2 SFDVKD. The CDR3 sequence is 14 residues long. V lost 4 bases, J lost 7 bases, and 15 bases lay in between. This receptor was obtained from a human donor in good health. Some libraries in this study had Jurkat cell RNA spiked in. This rearrangement joins TRBV24-1 to TRBJ2-5, with D perhaps TRBD1 (6 bases). Sequenced sample: naive CD8+ T cells from blood, with Jurkat cell RNA spiked in. The sample's subset: FACS-sorted CD8+CD4-CCR7+CD45RA+ naive T cells. This chain's CDR3 is CATSDSGTKGTQYF. CDR3 nucleotide sequence: TGTGCCACCAGTGACTCCGGGACAAAAGGGACCCAGTACTTC.